What follows is one T cell receptor (beta chain) and its context. The antigen is not known. The ends lost 1 base at V and 4 bases at J; junction bases unmatched: 6. Per germline, CDR1 MGHRA and CDR2 YSYEKL. The CDR3 loop spans 16 amino acids. Primers: 60 Vbeta forward and 13 Jbeta reverse. The protocol was immunoSEQ multiplex PCR, while the TCRdb copy is restricted to in-frame clones and leaves out a portion. In the table there are roughly 100,000 clones, roughly 85% of which are singletons. This record belongs to a study of cytomegalovirus exposure and HLA in healthy donors. Findings and caveats of the study: Some V segments (TRBV6-2 and TRBV6-3 among them) were excluded as indistinguishable. Later analysis revealed greater clonal expansion in HLA-associated TCR beta chains than in equally common others. A later analysis showed TCR association rates differing by HLA locus, peaking at DRB1 and lowest at HLA-C.

The clonotype was recovered from a man aged 25-40 years in good health and CMV-seronegative. The sequencing sample was made of PBMCs. The rearrangement uses TRBV4-1 and TRBJ2-3; 9 bases match TRBD2. The DNA for the CDR3 is TGCGCCAGCAGCCAAGGGGTTGCGGGGGGGCCAGATACGCAGTATTTT. Amino acid sequence: CASSQGVAGGPDTQYF.